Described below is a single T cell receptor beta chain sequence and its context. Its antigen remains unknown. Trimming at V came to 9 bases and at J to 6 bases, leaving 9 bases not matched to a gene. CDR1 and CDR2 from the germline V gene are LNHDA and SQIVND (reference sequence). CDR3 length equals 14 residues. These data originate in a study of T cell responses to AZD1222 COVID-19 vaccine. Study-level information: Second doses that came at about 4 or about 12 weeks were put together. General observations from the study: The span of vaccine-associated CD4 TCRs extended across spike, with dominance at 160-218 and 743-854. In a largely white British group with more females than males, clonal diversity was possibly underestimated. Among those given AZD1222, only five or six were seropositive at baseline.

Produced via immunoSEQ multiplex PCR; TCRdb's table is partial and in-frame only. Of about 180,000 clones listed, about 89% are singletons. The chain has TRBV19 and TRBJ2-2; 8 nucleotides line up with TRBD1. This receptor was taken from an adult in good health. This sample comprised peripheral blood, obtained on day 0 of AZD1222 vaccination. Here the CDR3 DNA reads TGTGCCAGCAAAGCGCAGGGGGCGTCCGGGGAGCTGTTTTTT. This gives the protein CASKAQGASGELFF.